The 14 T cell receptor beta chains below were found in one sample sequenced in a study of identical twins (dated by TCRdb to the mid-2010s). The method behind the library was 5' RACE. TCRdb lists the instrument as Illumina HiSeq 2000. Starting from the raw public reads, TCRdb applied fastp trimming at Q25, assembled clones with MiXCR and retained in-frame beta chains. Merged by CDR3 protein, the rows form single entries marked with the most common genes and DNA. For this sample the table gives hundreds of thousands of distinct CDR3 sequences, of which 8.6% were detected only once. 0.98% of the sample is in the top ten clones. The same sample was also used in a study of yellow fever vaccine responses in identical twins.

The source material was PBMCs. The receptors were gathered from a woman younger than 30 in good health.

V and J are TRBV19 and TRBJ2-3, with D uncertain. Germline CDR1 is LNHDA and CDR2 is SQIVND (reference sequence). This CDR3 has 15 amino acids. Deletions cut 2 bases from V and 3 bases from J, with 12 bases between. This CDR3 is CASSILAQLTDTQYF. CDR3 DNA: TGTGCCAGTAGTATATTAGCCCAGTTGACAGATACGCAGTATTTT.

This clonotype was counted many times. V usage is TRBV4-3 and J usage is TRBJ2-7; perhaps TRBD1 as D (6 bases). This CDR3 spans 14 amino acids. Trimming pared 4 bases from V and 2 bases from J, leaving 12 bases between. The germline gives CDR1 LGHNA, CDR2 YSLEER. The CDR3 region has the DNA TGCGCCAGCAGCCTACAGACAGGAACCTACGAGCAGTACTTC. It is translated as CASSLQTGTYEQYF.

This chain uses TRBV28 with TRBJ2-3; TRBD2 agrees at 8 bases. The CDR3 has 18 residues. CDR1 is MDHEN, CDR2 SYDVKM, per germline. The junction had 18 bases not matched to a gene; V was cut back by 6 bases and J by 4 bases. The CDR3, as DNA: TGTGCCAGCAGCCCCCTGGCCTTGAGAAGCGGGAGACCAGATACGCAGTATTTT. This translates into CASSPLALRSGRPDTQYF.

This clonotype has more than one count but fewer than ten. The chain couples TRBV5-6 to TRBJ2-5; 9 bases line up with TRBD1. CDR1 is SGHDT and CDR2 is YYEEEE in the germline V gene. V lost 3 bases and J lost 3; bases outside the gene matches: 6. This CDR3 is built from 15 residues. CDR3 bases: TGTGCCAGCAGCTCCCTACAGGGGGCGAAAGAGACCCAGTACTTC. It specifies CASSSLQGAKETQYF.

V gene TRBV7-2 combines with J gene TRBJ2-1; TRBD1 might be the D (6 bases). CDR3 length: 16 amino acids. The V end lost 3 bases, the J end lost 1 base, and 13 bases lay between the germline ends. Germline loops: CDR1 SGHTA, CDR2 FQGNSA. CDR3 in amino acids: CASSLVDRRSYNEQFF. CDR3 in DNA: TGTGCCAGCAGCTTGGTAGACAGGCGTTCCTACAATGAGCAGTTCTTC.

The V call is TRBV19, the J call TRBJ1-5, with 9 bases identical to TRBD1. The CDR3 extends over 16 amino acids. From germline, CDR1 is LNHDA and CDR2 SQIVND (reference sequence). The V gene end was trimmed by 6 bases and the J gene end by 5 bases; junction bases not matched to a gene: 11. This CDR3 is CASSQVPTGGYQPQHF. The CDR3 region has the DNA TGTGCCAGTAGCCAAGTCCCGACAGGGGGATATCAGCCCCAGCATTTT.

This clonotype was detected ten times or more. The chain couples TRBV12-3 or TRBV12-4 to TRBJ2-2, with unresolved D. The V and J ends lost 7 bases and 3 bases respectively, with 6 bases between them. The CDR3 has 12 amino acids. For the CDR3, the DNA is TGTGCCAGCAACCTCTACACCGGGGAGCTGTTTTTT. This translates into CASNLYTGELFF.

This clonotype was picked up many times. The chain employs TRBV25-1 and TRBJ2-2; D unclear. CDR1 and CDR2 from the germline V gene are MGHDK and SYGVNS. Trimming left V 5 bases short and J 3 bases short, with 7 bases between. CDR3 length: 13 amino acids. This CDR3 reads CASSNVYTGELFF. CDR3 in DNA: TGTGCCAGCAGTAACGTTTACACCGGGGAGCTGTTTTTT.

There are many counts of this clonotype. The rearrangement joins TRBV24-1 to TRBJ2-3; D gene unclear. Germline V lookup: CDR1 KGHDR, CDR2 SFDVKD. V lost 0 bases and J lost 4, with 10 bases in between. CDR3 length: 15 residues. In DNA, the CDR3 is TGTGCCACCAGTGATTTGGAAGTAAGTCCAGATACGCAGTATTTT. Translation: CATSDLEVSPDTQYF.

The CDR3 DNA reads as TGTGCCACCAGTGATTTGCGGGGAGACTCCTACAATGAGCAGTTCTTC. As protein: CATSDLRGDSYNEQFF. The gene calls are TRBV24-1 and TRBJ2-1; possible D gene TRBD2, 5 bases. Deletions cut 0 bases from V and 0 bases from J, with 8 bases between. Germline V CDR1 and CDR2: KGHDR, SFDVKD. This CDR3 is built from 16 residues.

Details on this clonotype: A read error may explain this, as a much larger clone is one base away. Here the CDR3 omits its conserved ending phenylalanine or tryptophan, so a read error is the likely source. The CDR3 reads CASSLAAYYNEQFL. The CDR3 DNA is TGTGCCAGCAGTTTAGCGGCATACTACAATGAGCAGTTCCTC. This rearrangement joins TRBV12-3 or TRBV12-4 to TRBJ2-1; D not resolved. The CDR3 contains 14 residues. The V and J ends lost 0 bases and 3 bases respectively, with 6 bases between them.

This clonotype has a count of ten or more. The J gene is TRBJ2-1, the V gene TRBV6-2 or TRBV6-3; 7 bases align to TRBD2. This CDR3 region has 16 residues. Germline V gene data show CDR1 as MNHEY and CDR2 as SVGEGT. Losses at the gene ends were 6 bases for V and 8 bases for J; bases not matched to a gene: 16. The CDR3 loop reads CASRPDGAGVRDEQFF. In DNA, the CDR3 is TGTGCCAGCAGGCCCGACGGTGCGGGAGTTCGAGATGAGCAGTTCTTC.

The rearrangement uses TRBV6-5 and TRBJ2-1; 12 bases are shared with TRBD2. This CDR3 region has 14 residues. Germline V CDR1 and CDR2: MNHEY, SVGAGI. Unmatched junction bases numbered 7, after V lost 2 bases and J lost 14 bases. CDR3 nucleotides: TGTGCCAGCAGTTACGGAGCTAGCGGGAGGGCGGAGTTCTTC. The encoded protein is CASSYGASGRAEFF.

This clonotype was seen only a few times. This chain uses TRBV28 with TRBJ1-6, with 8 bases fitting TRBD1. Germline CDR1 MDHEN, CDR2 SYDVKM. This CDR3 has 16 amino acids. Trimming took 5 bases from V and 9 from J; bases not matched to a gene: 12. The CDR3 loop reads CASSTDRGLGSSPLHF. CDR3 DNA: TGTGCCAGCAGTACTGACAGGGGTTTAGGTTCTTCACCCCTCCACTTT. Full variable domain (rest looked up from reference TRBV28 and TRBJ1-6): DVKVTQSSRYLVKRTGEKVFLECVQDMDHENMFWYRQDPGLGLRLIYFSYDVKMKEKGDIPEGYSVSREKKERFSLILESASTNQTSMYLCASSTDRGLGSSPLHFGNGTRLTVT.